This T cell receptor beta chain appears in the sequencing data of a study of blood T cell repertoires in COVID-19. This clone was recorded a few times. CDR3 length: 14 residues. Germline CDR1 is LGHDT and CDR2 is YNNKEL (reference sequence). V was clipped by 5 bases and J by 9 bases, with 14 bases between them. Measured with immunoSEQ multiplex PCR; TCRdb has only the in-frame clones, and not every one. This repertoire shows roughly 120,000 clones, around nine tenths found once; its top ten account for about 4%. The receptor was derived from a middle-aged man with active COVID-19. The rearrangement joins TRBV3-1 (or the pseudogene TRBV3-2) to TRBJ1-6; the D gene is possibly TRBD1 (5 bases). Sequences were obtained from peripheral blood. CDR3 coding DNA: TGTGCCAGCAGCTCACCCTCCGGGGGTTCACCCCTCCACTTT. It translates to CASSSPSGGSPLHF.